There are many counts of the clone carrying this T cell receptor (beta chain). No antigen is known for it. This sample stems from a study of T cell repertoires in cytomegalovirus infection. About the research overall: Public TCR beta signatures marked donors with CMV infection and the matching HLA.

The V gene's germline CDR1 is SEHNR and CDR2 FQNEAQ (reference sequence). This CDR3 has 12 residues. The V and J ends lost 5 bases and 2 bases respectively, with 7 bases between them. TCRdb itself ran the reads through MiXCR, one entry per CDR3 protein. The top ten hold about 14% of the sample, which has approximately 1,000,000 distinct CDR3 sequences, more than 25% seen once. Regarding the study as a whole: Of the TCR beta families, the public ones yielded a cumulative frequency that identified carriers of CMV plus the relevant HLA.

The input for sequencing was cultured CD8+ T cells from PBMCs, taken from culture after CMV antigen stimulation. The V and J genes are TRBV7-9 and TRBJ2-7; D ambiguous. This TCR came from a human donor in good health (CMV status not recorded). Some clones in this sample may be carry-over from other donors' samples. The CDR3: CASSPSPYEQYF. The DNA for the CDR3 is TGTGCCAGCAGCCCGAGCCCCTACGAGCAGTACTTC.